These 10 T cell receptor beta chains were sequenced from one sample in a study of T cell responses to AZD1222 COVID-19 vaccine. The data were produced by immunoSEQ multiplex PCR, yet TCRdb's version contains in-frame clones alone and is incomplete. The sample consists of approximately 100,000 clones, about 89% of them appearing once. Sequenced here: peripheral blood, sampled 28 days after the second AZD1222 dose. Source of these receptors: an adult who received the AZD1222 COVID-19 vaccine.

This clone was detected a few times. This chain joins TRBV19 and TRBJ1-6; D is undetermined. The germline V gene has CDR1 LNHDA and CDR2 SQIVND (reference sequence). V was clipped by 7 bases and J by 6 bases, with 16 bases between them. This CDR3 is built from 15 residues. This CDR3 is CASIDPGSRNSPLHF. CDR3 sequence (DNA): TGTGCCAGTATTGACCCGGGGTCACGTAATTCACCCCTCCACTTT.

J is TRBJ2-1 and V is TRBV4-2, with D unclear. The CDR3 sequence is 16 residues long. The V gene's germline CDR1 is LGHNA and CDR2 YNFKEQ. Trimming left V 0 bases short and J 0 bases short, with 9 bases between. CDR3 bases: TGTGCCAGCAGCCAAGAACGCCGGAGCTCCTACAATGAGCAGTTCTTC. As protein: CASSQERRSSYNEQFF.

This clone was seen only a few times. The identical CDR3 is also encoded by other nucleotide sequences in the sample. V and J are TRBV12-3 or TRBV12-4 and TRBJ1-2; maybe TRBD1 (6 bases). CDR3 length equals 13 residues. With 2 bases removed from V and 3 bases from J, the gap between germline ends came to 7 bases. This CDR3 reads CASSLRQDYGYTF. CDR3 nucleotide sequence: TGTGCCAGCAGTTTAAGACAGGACTATGGCTACACCTTC.

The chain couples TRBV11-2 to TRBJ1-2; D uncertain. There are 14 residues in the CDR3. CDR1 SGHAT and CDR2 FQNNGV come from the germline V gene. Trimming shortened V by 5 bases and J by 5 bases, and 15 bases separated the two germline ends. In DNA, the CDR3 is TGTGCCAGCAGCCCCGACACCGCCCCGTATGGCTACACCTTC. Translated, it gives CASSPDTAPYGYTF.

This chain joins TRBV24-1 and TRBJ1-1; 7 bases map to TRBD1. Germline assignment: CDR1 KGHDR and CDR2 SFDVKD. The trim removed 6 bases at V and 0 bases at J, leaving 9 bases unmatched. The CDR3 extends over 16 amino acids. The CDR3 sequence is CATSFLDRRMNTEAFF. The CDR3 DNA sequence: TGTGCCACCAGTTTCCTGGACAGGAGGATGAACACTGAAGCTTTCTTT.

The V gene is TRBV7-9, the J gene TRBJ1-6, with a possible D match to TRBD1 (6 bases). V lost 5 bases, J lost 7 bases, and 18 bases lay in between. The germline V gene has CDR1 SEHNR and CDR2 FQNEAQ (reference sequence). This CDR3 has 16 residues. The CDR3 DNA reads TGTGCCAGCAGCCTCTCTGCAGGGGTTGCGAATTCACCCCTCCACTTT. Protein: CASSLSAGVANSPLHF.

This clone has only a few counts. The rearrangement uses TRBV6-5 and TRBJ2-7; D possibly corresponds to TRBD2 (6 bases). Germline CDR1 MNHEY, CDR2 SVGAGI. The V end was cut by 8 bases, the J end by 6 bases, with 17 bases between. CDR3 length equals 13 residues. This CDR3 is CASVSGTSLEQYF. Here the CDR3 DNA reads TGTGCCAGCGTCTCCGGGACTTCCCTCGAGCAGTACTTC.

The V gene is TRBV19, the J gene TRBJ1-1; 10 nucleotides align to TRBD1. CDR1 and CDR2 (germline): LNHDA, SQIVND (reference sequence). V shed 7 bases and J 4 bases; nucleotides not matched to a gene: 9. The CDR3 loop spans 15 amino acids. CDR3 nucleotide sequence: TGTGCCAGTATCGCGTCGAGGACAGGGGGCACTGAAGCTTTCTTT. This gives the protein CASIASRTGGTEAFF.

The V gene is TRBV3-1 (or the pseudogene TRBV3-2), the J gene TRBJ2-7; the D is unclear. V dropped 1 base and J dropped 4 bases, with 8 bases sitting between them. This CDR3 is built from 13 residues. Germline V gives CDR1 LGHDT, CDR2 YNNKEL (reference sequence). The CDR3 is CASSQGTMYEQYF. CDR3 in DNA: TGTGCCAGCAGCCAAGGTACGATGTACGAGCAGTACTTC.

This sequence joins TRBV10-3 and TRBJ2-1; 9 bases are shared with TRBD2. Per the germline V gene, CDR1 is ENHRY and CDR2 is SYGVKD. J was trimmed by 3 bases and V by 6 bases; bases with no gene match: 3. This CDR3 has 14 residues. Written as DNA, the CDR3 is TGTGCCATCAGGTCTAGCGGGATCTACAATGAGCAGTTCTTC. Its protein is CAIRSSGIYNEQFF.